This T cell receptor (beta chain) was captured by sequencing in a study of OX40 agonist ivuxolimab in advanced cancers. In this sample, this clone turned up once. Its antigen is unknown. Regarding the study as a whole: Circulating CD4+ and CD8+ T cells showed clonal expansion by week 6 at 0.1 to 3.0 mg/kg.

Germline loops: CDR1 MNHNS, CDR2 SASEGT. Germline trimming cut 6 bases from V and 4 bases from J; bases unmatched to any gene: 3. CDR3 length: 13 amino acids. TCRdb's table, derived via immunoSEQ multiplex PCR, lists solely in-frame clones and lacks some. The table includes 60,000 or so clones, 85% to 90% detected once. The receptor was isolated from an adult with an advanced solid tumor such as melanoma, head and neck, liver or kidney cancer. Sequencing used CD4+ or CD8+ T cells sorted from blood, obtained in a trial of the OX40 agonist ivuxolimab. The chain is built from TRBV6-1 and TRBJ1-1; 9 bases match TRBD1. DNA for the CDR3: TGTGCCAGCAGCGGGACAGGGAGCACTGAAGCTTTCTTT. Encoded protein: CASSGTGSTEAFF.